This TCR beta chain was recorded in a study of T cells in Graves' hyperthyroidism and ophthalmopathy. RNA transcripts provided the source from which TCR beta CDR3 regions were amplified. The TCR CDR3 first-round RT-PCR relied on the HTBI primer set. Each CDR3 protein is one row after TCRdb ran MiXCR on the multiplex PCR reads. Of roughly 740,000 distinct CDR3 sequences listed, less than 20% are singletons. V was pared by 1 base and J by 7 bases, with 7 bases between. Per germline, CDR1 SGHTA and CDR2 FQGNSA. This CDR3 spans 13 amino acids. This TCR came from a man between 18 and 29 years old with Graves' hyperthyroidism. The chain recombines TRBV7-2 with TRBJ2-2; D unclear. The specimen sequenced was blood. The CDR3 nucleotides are TGTGCCAGCAGCTTAGTAGGGCACGGGGAGCTGTTTTTT. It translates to CASSLVGHGELFF.